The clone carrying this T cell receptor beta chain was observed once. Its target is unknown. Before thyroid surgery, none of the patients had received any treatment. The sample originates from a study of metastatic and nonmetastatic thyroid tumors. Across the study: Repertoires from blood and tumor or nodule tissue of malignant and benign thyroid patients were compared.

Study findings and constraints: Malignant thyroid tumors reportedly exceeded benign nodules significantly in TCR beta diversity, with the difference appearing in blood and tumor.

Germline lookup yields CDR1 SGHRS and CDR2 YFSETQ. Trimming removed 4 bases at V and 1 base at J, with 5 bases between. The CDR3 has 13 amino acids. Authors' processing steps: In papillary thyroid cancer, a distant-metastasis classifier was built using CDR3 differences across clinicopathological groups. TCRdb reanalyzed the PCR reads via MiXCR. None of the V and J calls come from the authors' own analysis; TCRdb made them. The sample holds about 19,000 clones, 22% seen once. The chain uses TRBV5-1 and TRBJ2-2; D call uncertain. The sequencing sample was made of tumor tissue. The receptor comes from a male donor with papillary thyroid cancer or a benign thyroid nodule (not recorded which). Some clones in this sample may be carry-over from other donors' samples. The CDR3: CASSAGNTGELFF. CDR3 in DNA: TGCGCCAGCAGCGCCGGGAACACCGGGGAGCTGTTTTTT.